The rows below give T cell receptor beta chains drawn from one sample of a study of cytomegalovirus exposure and HLA in healthy donors. The repertoire was sequenced with immunoSEQ multiplex PCR; TCRdb's copy has only in-frame clones and lacks some. The sample yields some 150,000 clones, 80% to 85% seen once. The sample comprised PBMCs. Receptors originate from a woman aged 25 to 39 in good health and CMV-seronegative. Both conserved end residues are part of each CDR3. D genes are given only for firm matches. Only some rows state a clone size, as once, few, many or a class for expanded clones.

CDR3nt: TGTGCCACCAGCAGAGGCAGGGCAAACACTGAAGCTTTCTTT
CDR3aa: CATSRGRANTEAFF
abundance: NA
len: 14
v_gene: TRBV15
d_gene: NA
j_gene: TRBJ1-1

CDR3nt: TGCGCCAGCAGCTTGGCCGGGCAGGGAGGAACTGAAGCTTTCTTT
CDR3aa: CASSLAGQGGTEAFF
abundance: NA
len: 15
v_gene: TRBV5-1
d_gene: NA
j_gene: TRBJ1-1

CDR3nt: TGTGCCAGCGTCTCAGGGCTAGCGGGAGGGCCCGAGCAGTACTTC
CDR3aa: CASVSGLAGGPEQYF
abundance: once
len: 15
v_gene: TRBV2
d_gene: TRBD2
j_gene: TRBJ2-7

CDR3nt: TGTGCTAGTGGTTGGAACGGACTAGCGGGGGGAGTCCAAGAGACCCAGTACTTC
CDR3aa: CASGWNGLAGGVQETQYF
abundance: NA
len: 18
v_gene: TRBV12-5
d_gene: TRBD2
j_gene: TRBJ2-5

CDR3nt: TGCGCCAGCAGCTTGGCCCTACTGAACACTGAAGCTTTCTTT
CDR3aa: CASSLALLNTEAFF
abundance: NA
len: 14
v_gene: TRBV5-1
d_gene: NA
j_gene: TRBJ1-1

CDR3nt: TGTGCCAGCTCACCGGGAATGGGGCGGGACTTCCAAGAGACCCAGTACTTC
CDR3aa: CASSPGMGRDFQETQYF
abundance: once
len: 17
v_gene: TRBV18
d_gene: NA
j_gene: TRBJ2-5

CDR3nt: TGCGCCAGCAGCTTGGAGTTAGCGGGAGCGGTATACTACGAGCAGTACTTC
CDR3aa: CASSLELAGAVYYEQYF
abundance: NA
len: 17
v_gene: TRBV5-1
d_gene: TRBD2
j_gene: TRBJ2-7

CDR3nt: TGTGCCAGTTCTGGGCCCGGTGGCACTGAAGCTTTCTTT
CDR3aa: CASSGPGGTEAFF
abundance: NA
len: 13
v_gene: TRBV19
d_gene: NA
j_gene: TRBJ1-1

CDR3nt: TGTGCCAGCAGCATAAATGGACAGGGCTCGGTAGGCACCTTC
CDR3aa: CASSINGQGSVGTF
abundance: NA
len: 14
v_gene: TRBV7-2
d_gene: TRBD1
j_gene: TRBJ1-2

CDR3nt: TGTGCCAGCAGCTTCGTTTCGAGCAGGGGGGACTACGAGCAGTACTTC
CDR3aa: CASSFVSSRGDYEQYF
abundance: NA
len: 16
v_gene: TRBV7-2
d_gene: NA
j_gene: TRBJ2-7